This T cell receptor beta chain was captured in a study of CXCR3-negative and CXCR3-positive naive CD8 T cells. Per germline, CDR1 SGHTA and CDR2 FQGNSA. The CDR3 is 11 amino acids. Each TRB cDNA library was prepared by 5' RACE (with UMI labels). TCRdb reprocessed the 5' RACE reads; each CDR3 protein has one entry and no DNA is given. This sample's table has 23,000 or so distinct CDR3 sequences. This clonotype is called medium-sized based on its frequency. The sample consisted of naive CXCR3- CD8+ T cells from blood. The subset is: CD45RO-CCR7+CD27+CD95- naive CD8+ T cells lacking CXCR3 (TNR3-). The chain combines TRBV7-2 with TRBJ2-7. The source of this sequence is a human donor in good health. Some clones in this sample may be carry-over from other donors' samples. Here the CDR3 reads CASSPSYEQYF. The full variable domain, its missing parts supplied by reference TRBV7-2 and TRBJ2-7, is GAGVSQSPSNKVTEKGKDVELRCDPISGHTALYWYRQSLGQGLEFLIYFQGNSAPDKSGLPSDRFSAERTGGSVSTLTIQRTQQEDSAVYLCASSPSYEQYFGPGTRLTVT.